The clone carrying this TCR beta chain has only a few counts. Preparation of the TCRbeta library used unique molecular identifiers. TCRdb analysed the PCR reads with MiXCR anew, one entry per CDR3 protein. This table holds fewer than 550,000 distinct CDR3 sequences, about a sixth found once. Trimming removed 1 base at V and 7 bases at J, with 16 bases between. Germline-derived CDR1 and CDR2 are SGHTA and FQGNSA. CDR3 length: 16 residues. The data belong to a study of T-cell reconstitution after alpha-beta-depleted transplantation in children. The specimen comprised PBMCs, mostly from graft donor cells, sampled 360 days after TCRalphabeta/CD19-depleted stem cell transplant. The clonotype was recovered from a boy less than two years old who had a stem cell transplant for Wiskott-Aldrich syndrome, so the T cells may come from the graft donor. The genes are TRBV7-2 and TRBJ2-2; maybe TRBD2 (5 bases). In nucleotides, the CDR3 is TGTGCCAGCAGCTTAGATATGGTTAAGCGGTTCGGGGAGCTGTTTTTT. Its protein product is CASSLDMVKRFGELFF.